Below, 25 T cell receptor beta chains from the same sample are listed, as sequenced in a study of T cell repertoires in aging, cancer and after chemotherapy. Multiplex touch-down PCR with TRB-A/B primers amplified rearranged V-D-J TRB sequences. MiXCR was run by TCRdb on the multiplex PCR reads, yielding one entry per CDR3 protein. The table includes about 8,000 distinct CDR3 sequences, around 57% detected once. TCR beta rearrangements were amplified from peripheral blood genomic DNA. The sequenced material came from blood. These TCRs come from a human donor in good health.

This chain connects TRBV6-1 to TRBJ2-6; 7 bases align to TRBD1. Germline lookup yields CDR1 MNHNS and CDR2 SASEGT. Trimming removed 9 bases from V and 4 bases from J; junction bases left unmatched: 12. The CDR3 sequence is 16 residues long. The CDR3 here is CASTDRVRSGANVLTF. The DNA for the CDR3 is TGTGCCAGTACAGACAGGGTTCGATCAGGGGCCAACGTCCTGACTTTC.

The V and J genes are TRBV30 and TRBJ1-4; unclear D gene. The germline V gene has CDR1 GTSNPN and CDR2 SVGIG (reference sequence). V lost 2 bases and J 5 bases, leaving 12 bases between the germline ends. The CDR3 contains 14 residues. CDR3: CAWSKQLLNEKLFF. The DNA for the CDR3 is TGTGCCTGGAGTAAGCAGCTTCTCAATGAAAAACTGTTTTTT.

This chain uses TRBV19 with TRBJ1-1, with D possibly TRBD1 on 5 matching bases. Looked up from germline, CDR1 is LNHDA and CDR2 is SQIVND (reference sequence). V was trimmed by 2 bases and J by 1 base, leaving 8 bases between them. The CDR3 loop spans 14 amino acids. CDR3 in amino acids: CASSIRGGNTEAFF. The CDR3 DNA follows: TGTGCCAGTAGTATAAGGGGAGGGAACACTGAAGCTTTCTTT.

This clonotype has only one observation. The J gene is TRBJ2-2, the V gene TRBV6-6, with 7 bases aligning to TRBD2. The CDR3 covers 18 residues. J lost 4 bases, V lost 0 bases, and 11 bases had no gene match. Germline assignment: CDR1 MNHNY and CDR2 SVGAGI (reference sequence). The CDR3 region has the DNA TGTGCCAGCAGTTACTCGATGGCTGGGACTACCATCACCGGGGAGCTGTTTTTT. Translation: CASSYSMAGTTITGELFF.

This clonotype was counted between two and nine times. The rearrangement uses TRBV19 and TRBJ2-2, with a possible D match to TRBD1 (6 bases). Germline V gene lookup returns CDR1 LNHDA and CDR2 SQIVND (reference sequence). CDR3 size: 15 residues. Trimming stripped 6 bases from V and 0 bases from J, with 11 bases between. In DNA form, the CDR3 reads TGTGCCAGTAGAAGGGACACCGCGAACACCGGGGAGCTGTTTTTT. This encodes CASRRDTANTGELFF.

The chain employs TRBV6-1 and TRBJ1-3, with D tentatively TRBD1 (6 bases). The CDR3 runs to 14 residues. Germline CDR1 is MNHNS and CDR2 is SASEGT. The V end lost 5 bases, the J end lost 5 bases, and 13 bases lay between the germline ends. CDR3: CASSLITGRNTIYF. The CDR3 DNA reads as TGTGCCAGCAGTTTAATCACAGGGAGAAACACCATATATTTT.

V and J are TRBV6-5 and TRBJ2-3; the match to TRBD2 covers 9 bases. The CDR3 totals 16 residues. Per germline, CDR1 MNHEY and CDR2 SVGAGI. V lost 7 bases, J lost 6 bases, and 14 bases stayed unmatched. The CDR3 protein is CASIRAGGLLGDTQYF. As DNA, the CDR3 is TGTGCCAGCATCCGAGCGGGGGGCCTACTGGGGGATACGCAGTATTTT.

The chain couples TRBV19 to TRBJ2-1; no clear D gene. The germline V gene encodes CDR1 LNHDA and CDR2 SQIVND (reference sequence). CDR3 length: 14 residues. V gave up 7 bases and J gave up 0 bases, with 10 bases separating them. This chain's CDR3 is CASIAASSYNEQFF. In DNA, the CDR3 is TGTGCCAGTATCGCGGCGAGCTCCTACAATGAGCAGTTCTTC.

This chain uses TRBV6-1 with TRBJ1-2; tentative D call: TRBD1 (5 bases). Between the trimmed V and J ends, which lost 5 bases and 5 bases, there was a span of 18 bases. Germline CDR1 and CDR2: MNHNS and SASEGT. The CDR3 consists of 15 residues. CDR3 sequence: CASSYSGLVGYGYTF. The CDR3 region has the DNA TGTGCCAGCAGTTACTCAGGGTTGGTTGGGTATGGCTACACCTTC.

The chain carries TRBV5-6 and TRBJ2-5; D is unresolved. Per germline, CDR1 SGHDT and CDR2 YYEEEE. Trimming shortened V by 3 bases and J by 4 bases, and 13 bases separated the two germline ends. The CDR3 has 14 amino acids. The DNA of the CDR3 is TGTGCCAGCAGCTCGACAAGTAGAGTAGAGACCCAGTACTTC. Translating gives CASSSTSRVETQYF.

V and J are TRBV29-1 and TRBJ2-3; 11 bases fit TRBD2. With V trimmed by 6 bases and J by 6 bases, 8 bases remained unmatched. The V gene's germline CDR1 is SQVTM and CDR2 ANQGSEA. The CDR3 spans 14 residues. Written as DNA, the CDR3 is TGCAGCGTCCCTTCTAGCGGGGGGTTCGATACGCAGTATTTT. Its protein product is CSVPSSGGFDTQYF.

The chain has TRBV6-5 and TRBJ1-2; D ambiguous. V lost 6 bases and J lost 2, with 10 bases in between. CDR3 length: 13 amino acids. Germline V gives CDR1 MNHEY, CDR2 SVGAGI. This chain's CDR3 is CASSRGPNYGYTF. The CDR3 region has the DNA TGTGCCAGCAGCCGCGGCCCCAACTATGGCTACACCTTC.

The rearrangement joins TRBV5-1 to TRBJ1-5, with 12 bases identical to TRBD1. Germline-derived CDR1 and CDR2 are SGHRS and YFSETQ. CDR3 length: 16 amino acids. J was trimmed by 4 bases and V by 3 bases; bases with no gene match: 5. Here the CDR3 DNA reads TGCGCCAGCAGCTCTGGGACAGGGGGCGGTAATCAGCCCCAGCATTTT. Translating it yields CASSSGTGGGNQPQHF.

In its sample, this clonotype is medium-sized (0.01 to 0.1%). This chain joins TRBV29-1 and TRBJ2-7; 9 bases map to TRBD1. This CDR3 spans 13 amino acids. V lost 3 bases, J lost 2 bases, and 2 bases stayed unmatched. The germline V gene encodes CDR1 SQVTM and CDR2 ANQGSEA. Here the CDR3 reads CSVEGQGAYEQYF. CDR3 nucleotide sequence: TGCAGCGTTGAGGGACAGGGTGCCTACGAGCAGTACTTC.

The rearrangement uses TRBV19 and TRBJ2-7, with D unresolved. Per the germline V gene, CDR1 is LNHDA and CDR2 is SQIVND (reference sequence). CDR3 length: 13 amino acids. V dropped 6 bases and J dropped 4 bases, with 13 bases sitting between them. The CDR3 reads CASSMTMGYEQYF. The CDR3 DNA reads TGTGCCAGTAGCATGACAATGGGGTACGAGCAGTACTTC.

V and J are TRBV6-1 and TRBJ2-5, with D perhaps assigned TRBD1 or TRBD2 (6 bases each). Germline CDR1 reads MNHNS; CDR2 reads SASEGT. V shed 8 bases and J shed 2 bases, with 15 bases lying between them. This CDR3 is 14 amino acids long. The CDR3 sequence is CASAGPGAQETQYF. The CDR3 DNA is TGTGCCAGCGCTGGGCCGGGGGCTCAAGAGACCCAGTACTTC.

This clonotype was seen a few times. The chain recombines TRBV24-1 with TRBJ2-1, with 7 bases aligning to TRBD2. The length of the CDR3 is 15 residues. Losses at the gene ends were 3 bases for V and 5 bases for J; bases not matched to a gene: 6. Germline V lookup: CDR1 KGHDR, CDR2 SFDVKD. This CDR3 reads CATSDPSGGDNEQFF. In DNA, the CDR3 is TGTGCCACCAGTGATCCGTCGGGGGGTGACAATGAGCAGTTCTTC.

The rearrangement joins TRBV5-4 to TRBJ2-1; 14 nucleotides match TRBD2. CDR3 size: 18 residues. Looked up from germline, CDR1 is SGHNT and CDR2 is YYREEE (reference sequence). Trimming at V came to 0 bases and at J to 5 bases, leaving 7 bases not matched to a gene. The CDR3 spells CASSLATGTSGSNNEQFF. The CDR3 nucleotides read TGTGCCAGCAGCTTGGCAACCGGGACTAGCGGGAGTAACAATGAGCAGTTCTTC.

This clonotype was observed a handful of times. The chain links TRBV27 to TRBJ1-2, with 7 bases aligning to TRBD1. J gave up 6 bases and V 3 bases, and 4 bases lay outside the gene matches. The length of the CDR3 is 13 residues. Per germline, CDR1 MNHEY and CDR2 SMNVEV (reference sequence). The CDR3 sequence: CASSFRDRNGYTF. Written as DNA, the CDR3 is TGTGCCAGCAGTTTTAGGGACAGAAATGGCTACACCTTC.

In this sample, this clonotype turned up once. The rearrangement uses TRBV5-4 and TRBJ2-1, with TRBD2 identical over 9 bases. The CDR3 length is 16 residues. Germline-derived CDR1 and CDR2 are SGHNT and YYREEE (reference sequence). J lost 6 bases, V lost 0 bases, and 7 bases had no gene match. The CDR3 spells CASSLAGRGGPNEQFF. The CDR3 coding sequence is TGTGCCAGCAGCTTGGCCGGGCGGGGGGGCCCCAATGAGCAGTTCTTC. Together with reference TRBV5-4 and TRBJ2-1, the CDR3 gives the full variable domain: ETGVTQSPTHLIKTRGQQVTLRCSSQSGHNTVSWYQQALGQGPQFIFQYYREEENGRGNFPPRFSGLQFPNYSSELNVNALELDDSALYLCASSLAGRGGPNEQFFGPGTRLTVL.

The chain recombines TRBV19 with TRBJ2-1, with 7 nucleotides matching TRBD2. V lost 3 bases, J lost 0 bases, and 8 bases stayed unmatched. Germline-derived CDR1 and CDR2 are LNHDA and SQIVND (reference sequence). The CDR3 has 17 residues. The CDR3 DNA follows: TGTGCCAGTAGTATGGGGGAGGGAGGGGCCTCCTACAATGAGCAGTTCTTC. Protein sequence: CASSMGEGGASYNEQFF.

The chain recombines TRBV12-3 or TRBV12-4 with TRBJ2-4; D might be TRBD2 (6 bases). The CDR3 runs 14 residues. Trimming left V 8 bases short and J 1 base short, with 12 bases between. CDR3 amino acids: CASQSGGAKNIQYF. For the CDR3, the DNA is TGTGCCAGCCAGTCAGGAGGGGCCAAAAACATTCAGTACTTC.

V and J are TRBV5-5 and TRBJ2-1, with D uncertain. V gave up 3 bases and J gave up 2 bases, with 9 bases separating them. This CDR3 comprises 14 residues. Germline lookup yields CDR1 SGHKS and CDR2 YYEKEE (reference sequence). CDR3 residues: CASSSKSAYNEQFF. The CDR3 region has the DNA TGTGCCAGCAGCTCTAAGTCAGCCTACAATGAGCAGTTCTTC.

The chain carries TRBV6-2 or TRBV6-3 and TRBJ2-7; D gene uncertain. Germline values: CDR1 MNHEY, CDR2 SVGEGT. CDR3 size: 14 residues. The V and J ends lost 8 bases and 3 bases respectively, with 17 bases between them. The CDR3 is CASHLGRPFYEQYF. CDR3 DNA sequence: TGTGCCAGCCACCTTGGGCGACCCTTCTACGAGCAGTACTTC.

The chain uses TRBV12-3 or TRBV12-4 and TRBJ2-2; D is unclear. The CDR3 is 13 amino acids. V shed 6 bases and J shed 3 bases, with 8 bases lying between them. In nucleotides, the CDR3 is TGTGCCAGCAGGCGGACCGACACCGGGGAGCTGTTTTTT. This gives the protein CASRRTDTGELFF.